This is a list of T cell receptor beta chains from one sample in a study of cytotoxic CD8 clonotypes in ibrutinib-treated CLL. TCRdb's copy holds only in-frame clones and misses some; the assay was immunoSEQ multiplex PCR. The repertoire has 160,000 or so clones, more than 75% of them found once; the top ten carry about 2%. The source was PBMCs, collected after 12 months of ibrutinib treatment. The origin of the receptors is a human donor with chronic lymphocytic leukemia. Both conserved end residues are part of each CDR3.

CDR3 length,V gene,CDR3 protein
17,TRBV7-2,CASSKTSGRGSYNEQFF
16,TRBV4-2,CASSRDQGAGANVLTF
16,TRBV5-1,CASSFGKRGAQETQYF
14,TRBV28,CASKTGGANYGYTF
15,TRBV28,CASSLGGGRRETQYF
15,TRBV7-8,CASSLVAGGTYEQYF
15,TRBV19,CASSIEGRGANVLTF
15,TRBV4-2,CASSQRGQPSYEQYF
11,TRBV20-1,CSARKEETQYF
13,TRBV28,CASSTPLNTEAFF
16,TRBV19,CASSTNDRGRDYGYTF
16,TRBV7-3,CASSSPTSGNTDTQYF
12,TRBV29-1,CSVRDRDYGYTF
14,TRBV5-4,CASSPGGQGETQYF
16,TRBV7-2,CASSSPRPSRTDTQYF
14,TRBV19,CASSILAGNTEAFF
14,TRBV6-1,CASDQGQGRETQYF
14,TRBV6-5,CASSYQPGSGEAFF
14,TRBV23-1,CASRPGTGDNEQFF
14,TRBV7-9,CASSLAEGQDFYTF
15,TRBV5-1,CASSLGTGVGNTIYF
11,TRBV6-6,CAILGLGTIYF
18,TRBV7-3,CASSLGRRAGELADTQYF
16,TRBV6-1,CASSEALGLAGYEQYF
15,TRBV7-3,CASSSQGWWDNEQFF
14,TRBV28,CASSLWGQSYGYTF
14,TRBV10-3,CAISITESNQPQHF
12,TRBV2,CASMDRRYEQYF
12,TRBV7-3,CASSPRGGELFF
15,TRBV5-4,CASSLDPLPTGELFF
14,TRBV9,CASSREGRETEAFF
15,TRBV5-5,CASSNDRVGTDTQYF
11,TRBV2,CASRQGQPQHF
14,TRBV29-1,CSVADRTMNTEAFF
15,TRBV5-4,CASTFSGARGSEQFF
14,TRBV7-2,CASSLAGGNQPQHF
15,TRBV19,CASSIGHQLVYGYTF
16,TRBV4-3,CASSQDGRATTDTQYF